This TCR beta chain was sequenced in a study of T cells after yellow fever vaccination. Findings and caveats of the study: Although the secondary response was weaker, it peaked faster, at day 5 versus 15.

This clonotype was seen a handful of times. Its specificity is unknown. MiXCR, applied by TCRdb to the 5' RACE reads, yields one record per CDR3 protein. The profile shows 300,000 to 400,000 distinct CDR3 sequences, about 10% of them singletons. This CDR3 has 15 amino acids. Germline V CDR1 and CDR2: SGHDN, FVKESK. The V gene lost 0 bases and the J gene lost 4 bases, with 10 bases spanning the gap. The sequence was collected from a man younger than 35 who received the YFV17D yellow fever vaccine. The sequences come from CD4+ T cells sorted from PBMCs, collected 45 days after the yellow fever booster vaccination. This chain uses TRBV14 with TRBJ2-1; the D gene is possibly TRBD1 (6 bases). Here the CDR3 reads CASSQEQGFYNEQFF. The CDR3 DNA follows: TGTGCCAGCAGCCAAGAGCAGGGGTTTTACAATGAGCAGTTCTTC.